A selection of T cell receptor beta chains follows, all from one sample in a study of blood T cell repertoires in COVID-19. Produced via immunoSEQ multiplex PCR; TCRdb's table is partial and in-frame only. The sample lists roughly 78,000 clones, approximately 82% occurring once. Sequenced: peripheral blood. The receptors were gathered from a woman older than 75 with acute or convalescent COVID-19. CDR3s include the opening cysteine and the closing phenylalanine or tryptophan. The order of the fields is D gene, V gene, clone size, J gene, CDR3 DNA, CDR3 protein. The D gene is left open where the match is weak. Only part of the rows carry a size: once, few, many, or a class if the clone is expanded.

d_call: TRBD2; v_call: TRBV6-6; clone_size: .; j_call: TRBJ2-1; cdr3_nt: TGTGCCAGCAGTCCATTTGGTACACCGGGACTAGCGGGAGGACCGTCTGAGCAGTTCTTC; cdr3_aa: CASSPFGTPGLAGGPSEQFF
d_call: .; v_call: TRBV11-2; clone_size: once; j_call: TRBJ1-3; cdr3_nt: TGTGCCAGCAGCTTACTAGGTACTGGAAACACCATATATTTT; cdr3_aa: CASSLLGTGNTIYF
d_call: TRBD1; v_call: TRBV24-1; clone_size: .; j_call: TRBJ2-3; cdr3_nt: TGTGCCACCAGTTCCGGGACAGTCTACACAGATACGCAGTATTTT; cdr3_aa: CATSSGTVYTDTQYF
d_call: TRBD2; v_call: TRBV7-2; clone_size: few; j_call: TRBJ2-2; cdr3_nt: TGTGCCAGCAGCCCCCCAAAACTAGCGGGAGCCGGGGAGCTGTTTTTT; cdr3_aa: CASSPPKLAGAGELFF
d_call: .; v_call: TRBV27; clone_size: .; j_call: TRBJ1-4; cdr3_nt: TGTGCCAGCAGTTTCGGTAATCAGGGTGAAAAACTGTTTTTT; cdr3_aa: CASSFGNQGEKLFF
d_call: TRBD1; v_call: TRBV11-3; clone_size: .; j_call: TRBJ1-1; cdr3_nt: TGTGCCAGCAGCCCCAAGGGACAGGGGGTCACTGAAGCTTTCTTT; cdr3_aa: CASSPKGQGVTEAFF
d_call: .; v_call: TRBV19; clone_size: .; j_call: TRBJ2-2; cdr3_nt: TGTGCCAGTAGTATGGGACAGAACACCGGGGAGCTGTTTTTT; cdr3_aa: CASSMGQNTGELFF
d_call: TRBD2; v_call: TRBV19; clone_size: .; j_call: TRBJ2-1; cdr3_nt: TGTGCCAGTAGTATGTACAGCGGGAGCGTGCGCAATGAGCAGTTCTTC; cdr3_aa: CASSMYSGSVRNEQFF
d_call: TRBD1; v_call: TRBV11-1; clone_size: .; j_call: TRBJ2-7; cdr3_nt: TGTGCCAGCAGCCTACTGGACAGGGCGGCCTACGAGCAGTACTTC; cdr3_aa: CASSLLDRAAYEQYF
d_call: .; v_call: TRBV7-3; clone_size: .; j_call: TRBJ2-5; cdr3_nt: TGTGCCAGCAGCCCTTTAGGCGGAATCCAAGAGACCCAGTACTTC; cdr3_aa: CASSPLGGIQETQYF
d_call: TRBD1; v_call: TRBV5-1; clone_size: .; j_call: TRBJ1-6; cdr3_nt: TGCGCCAGCAGCGAGGGACAGGGTAATTCACCCCTCCACTTT; cdr3_aa: CASSEGQGNSPLHF
d_call: .; v_call: TRBV5-1; clone_size: .; j_call: TRBJ2-6; cdr3_nt: TGCGCCAGCAGCTTGGGCACTGTCTCTGGGGCCAACGTCCTGACTTTC; cdr3_aa: CASSLGTVSGANVLTF
d_call: TRBD2; v_call: TRBV5-4; clone_size: .; j_call: TRBJ2-2; cdr3_nt: TGTGCCAGCAGCCCCACCCCTGGACTAGCGGGAGGTACCGGGGAGCTGTTTTTT; cdr3_aa: CASSPTPGLAGGTGELFF
d_call: TRBD1; v_call: TRBV11-3; clone_size: .; j_call: TRBJ1-4; cdr3_nt: TGTGCCAGCAGCTGGGGACAGGCTACTAATGAAAAACTGTTTTTT; cdr3_aa: CASSWGQATNEKLFF
d_call: TRBD1; v_call: TRBV10-1; clone_size: .; j_call: TRBJ1-1; cdr3_nt: TGCGCCAGCAGCAAGACAGGGGGAGTCACTGAAGCTTTCTTT; cdr3_aa: CASSKTGGVTEAFF
d_call: TRBD1; v_call: TRBV27; clone_size: .; j_call: TRBJ1-6; cdr3_nt: TGTGCCAGCAGGAGGGACAGTAATTCACCCCTCCACTTT; cdr3_aa: CASRRDSNSPLHF
d_call: .; v_call: TRBV15; clone_size: .; j_call: TRBJ2-3; cdr3_nt: TGTGCCACCAGCAGCCCAGGGGAGGGGGTCACAGATACGCAGTATTTT; cdr3_aa: CATSSPGEGVTDTQYF
d_call: .; v_call: TRBV18; clone_size: .; j_call: TRBJ2-7; cdr3_nt: TGTGCCAGCTCACCACCGGCCGGACAGACAAATTACGAGCAGTACTTC; cdr3_aa: CASSPPAGQTNYEQYF
d_call: .; v_call: TRBV27; clone_size: .; j_call: TRBJ2-2; cdr3_nt: TGTGCCAGCAGTACCACAGGGACGAACACCGGGGAGCTGTTTTTT; cdr3_aa: CASSTTGTNTGELFF
d_call: .; v_call: TRBV10-3; clone_size: .; j_call: TRBJ1-5; cdr3_nt: TGTGCCATCAGTGAGTCGGAGAGGAATCAGCCCCAGCATTTT; cdr3_aa: CAISESERNQPQHF
d_call: TRBD2; v_call: TRBV11-3; clone_size: .; j_call: TRBJ2-5; cdr3_nt: TGTGCCAGCAGCTTAAGGGAGGGCCGGGAGACCCAGTACTTC; cdr3_aa: CASSLREGRETQYF
d_call: .; v_call: TRBV19; clone_size: .; j_call: TRBJ1-1; cdr3_nt: TGTGCCAGTAGTAGAATCAGGGGCGGGAACACTGAAGCTTTCTTT; cdr3_aa: CASSRIRGGNTEAFF
d_call: TRBD1; v_call: TRBV19; clone_size: .; j_call: TRBJ2-5; cdr3_nt: TGTGCCAGTTCCGCCACAGGGGGCTTGGAGACCCAGTACTTC; cdr3_aa: CASSATGGLETQYF
d_call: TRBD2; v_call: TRBV3-1/TRBV3-2; clone_size: .; j_call: TRBJ2-1; cdr3_nt: TGTGCCAGCAGCCGACTGCTAGCGGGAGACAATGAGCAGTTCTTC; cdr3_aa: CASSRLLAGDNEQFF
d_call: TRBD1; v_call: TRBV5-4; clone_size: .; j_call: TRBJ2-2; cdr3_nt: TGTGCCAGCAGCCTTTGGACAGGGTTAGGTACCGGGGAGCTGTTTTTT; cdr3_aa: CASSLWTGLGTGELFF
d_call: TRBD1; v_call: TRBV30; clone_size: .; j_call: TRBJ1-2; cdr3_nt: TGTGCCTGGAGCCCCCCGGGACAGGGGCACTATGGCTACACCTTC; cdr3_aa: CAWSPPGQGHYGYTF
d_call: .; v_call: TRBV20-1; clone_size: .; j_call: TRBJ2-5; cdr3_nt: TGCAGTGCTGTCTGGGCGGAGACCCAGTACTTC; cdr3_aa: CSAVWAETQYF
d_call: .; v_call: TRBV12-3/TRBV12-4; clone_size: .; j_call: TRBJ1-1; cdr3_nt: TGTGCCAGCAGTTTGAGTCGGGACACTGAAGCTTTCTTT; cdr3_aa: CASSLSRDTEAFF
d_call: .; v_call: TRBV14; clone_size: .; j_call: TRBJ1-2; cdr3_nt: TGTGCCAGCAGCCCCTATGGGGGGTTGGGCTATGGCTACACCTTC; cdr3_aa: CASSPYGGLGYGYTF
d_call: .; v_call: TRBV27; clone_size: .; j_call: TRBJ1-6; cdr3_nt: TGTGCCAGCAGTTTAAGGGCAGGGTATAATTCACCCCTCCACTTT; cdr3_aa: CASSLRAGYNSPLHF
d_call: .; v_call: TRBV27; clone_size: .; j_call: TRBJ1-1; cdr3_nt: TGTGCCAGCAGTAACTATTTAGAGAACACTGAAGCTTTCTTT; cdr3_aa: CASSNYLENTEAFF
d_call: TRBD1; v_call: TRBV7-9; clone_size: .; j_call: TRBJ2-7; cdr3_nt: TGTGCCAGCAGCCCCAGGGGGCCCTACGAGCAGTACTTC; cdr3_aa: CASSPRGPYEQYF
d_call: .; v_call: TRBV14; clone_size: .; j_call: TRBJ1-4; cdr3_nt: TGTGCCAGCAGCCAAGATACGAGATGGGAGTCTAATGAAAAACTGTTTTTT; cdr3_aa: CASSQDTRWESNEKLFF
d_call: TRBD2; v_call: TRBV11-2; clone_size: .; j_call: TRBJ2-1; cdr3_nt: TGTGCCAGCAGCGTCGGACTAGCGGGAGGTTCGGATGAGCAGTTCTTC; cdr3_aa: CASSVGLAGGSDEQFF
d_call: TRBD1; v_call: TRBV7-8; clone_size: .; j_call: TRBJ1-4; cdr3_nt: TGTGCCAGCGGGACAGGGCAAGGGAAACTGTTTTTT; cdr3_aa: CASGTGQGKLFF
d_call: .; v_call: TRBV12-3/TRBV12-4; clone_size: .; j_call: TRBJ2-2; cdr3_nt: TGTGCCAGCAGCGGGGTGGGCACCGGGGAGCTGTTTTTT; cdr3_aa: CASSGVGTGELFF
d_call: TRBD2; v_call: TRBV7-9; clone_size: .; j_call: TRBJ2-7; cdr3_nt: TGTGCCAGCCGGCGGGAGCGGGGGACCTACGAGCAGTACTTC; cdr3_aa: CASRRERGTYEQYF
d_call: TRBD1; v_call: TRBV6-2/TRBV6-3; clone_size: .; j_call: TRBJ2-7; cdr3_nt: TGTGCCAGCAGTTACGAGGGGGCGAGCTCCTACGAGCAGTACTTC; cdr3_aa: CASSYEGASSYEQYF
d_call: TRBD1; v_call: TRBV5-1; clone_size: .; j_call: TRBJ1-6; cdr3_nt: TGCGCCAGCAGCTTGGTGACAGGGGGGAATTCACCCCTCCACTTT; cdr3_aa: CASSLVTGGNSPLHF
d_call: TRBD2; v_call: TRBV3-1/TRBV3-2; clone_size: .; j_call: TRBJ2-1; cdr3_nt: TGTGCCAGCACCTCGGGGGGACTAGCGGGGTGGGAGCAGTTCTTC; cdr3_aa: CASTSGGLAGWEQFF
d_call: .; v_call: TRBV11-3; clone_size: .; j_call: TRBJ2-7; cdr3_nt: TGTGCCAGCAGCCACGGGGGGCCACACGAGCAGTACTTC; cdr3_aa: CASSHGGPHEQYF
d_call: TRBD1; v_call: TRBV19; clone_size: .; j_call: TRBJ2-2; cdr3_nt: TGTGCCAGTAGTATAGTAAGGACAGGCTTCACCGGGGAGCTGTTTTTT; cdr3_aa: CASSIVRTGFTGELFF
d_call: TRBD2; v_call: TRBV30; clone_size: once; j_call: TRBJ2-3; cdr3_nt: TGTGCCTGGACCACGAGACTAGCGGGAAATTCAGATACGCAGTATTTT; cdr3_aa: CAWTTRLAGNSDTQYF
d_call: .; v_call: TRBV19; clone_size: .; j_call: TRBJ1-5; cdr3_nt: TGTGCCAGTAGGCCTCCGGGCGATCGGGGGCCCCAGCATTTT; cdr3_aa: CASRPPGDRGPQHF
d_call: TRBD1; v_call: TRBV30; clone_size: .; j_call: TRBJ2-7; cdr3_nt: TGTGCCTGGTGCCGGGACAGGGGCTCCACCGAGCAGTACTTC; cdr3_aa: CAWCRDRGSTEQYF
d_call: TRBD1; v_call: TRBV5-1; clone_size: .; j_call: TRBJ1-4; cdr3_nt: TGCGCCAGCAGCTTGAATCCACAGGGGGCGAATGAAAAACTGTTTTTT; cdr3_aa: CASSLNPQGANEKLFF
d_call: TRBD1; v_call: TRBV7-3; clone_size: .; j_call: TRBJ1-5; cdr3_nt: TGTGCCAGCAGCTTGACAGGGGGCGACCGGCCCCAGCATTTT; cdr3_aa: CASSLTGGDRPQHF
d_call: .; v_call: TRBV28; clone_size: .; j_call: TRBJ2-5; cdr3_nt: TGTGCCAACCCACTTCAATGCGGGAAAGAGACCCAGTACTTC; cdr3_aa: CANPLQCGKETQYF
d_call: .; v_call: TRBV6-5; clone_size: .; j_call: TRBJ2-7; cdr3_nt: TGTGCCAGTAACAGGGTTGCGGACGAGCAGTACTTC; cdr3_aa: CASNRVADEQYF
d_call: .; v_call: TRBV29-1; clone_size: once; j_call: TRBJ1-1; cdr3_nt: TGCAGCGTCCGGATGGGGTGGTCAGGGGCCCTAACTGAAGCTTTCTTT; cdr3_aa: CSVRMGWSGALTEAFF
d_call: .; v_call: TRBV5-1; clone_size: .; j_call: TRBJ2-5; cdr3_nt: TGCGCCAGCAGCCCGGGTTGGGGCAGTTTAGAAGAGACCCAGTACTTC; cdr3_aa: CASSPGWGSLEETQYF